The 4 T cell receptor beta chains presented below share a single source sample, sequenced in a study of blood T cells in healthy people across ages. Primed by a sample-barcoded 5' primer and a J-beta primer mix, a second PCR proceeded for 7 to 11 cycles. In TCRdb, the 5' RACE reads were re-called with MiXCR into one record per CDR3 protein. Of some 730,000 distinct CDR3 sequences in the sample, 20% to 25% are singletons; the top ten hold 20% to 25%. Sequencing was performed on blood. These receptors came from a man aged 70-80 years in good health.

This clonotype was seen only a few times. The rearrangement joins TRBV7-2 to TRBJ1-1, with D maybe TRBD1 (6 bases). Per the germline V gene, CDR1 is SGHTA and CDR2 is FQGNSA. The length of the CDR3 is 13 residues. Trimming removed 5 bases from V and 4 bases from J, with 11 bases in between. The chain's CDR3 is CASSLGQTTEAFF. DNA for the CDR3: TGTGCCAGCAGCCTCGGACAGACCACTGAAGCTTTCTTT.

With respect to this clonotype: At one end the junction does not follow the germline gene, possibly because of a read error. V and J are TRBV12-3 or TRBV12-4 and TRBJ2-2, with D unclear. The CDR3 has 11 residues. The CDR3 loop is CASSWAGELFF. DNA for the CDR3: TGTGCCAGTAGTTGGGCCGGGGAGCTGTTTTTT.

The chain employs TRBV6-2 or TRBV6-3 and TRBJ2-3, with D maybe TRBD2 (6 bases). Germline loops: CDR1 MNHEY, CDR2 SVGEGT. The CDR3 is made up of 12 amino acids. Trimming took off 8 bases at V and 8 bases at J, with 14 bases between the two ends. The DNA of the CDR3 is TGTGCCAGCGGATTAGCGGCGGGTACGCAGTATTTT. Translated, it gives CASGLAAGTQYF.

The V call is TRBV28, the J call TRBJ2-3; D may be TRBD2 (5 bases). V was trimmed by 10 bases and J by 3 bases, leaving 17 bases between them. Germline CDR1 and CDR2: MDHEN and SYDVKM. The CDR3 loop spans 14 amino acids. In nucleotides, the CDR3 is TGTGCCAACGCCCCTGGCAGCGGAACAGATACGCAGTATTTT. The encoded protein is CANAPGSGTDTQYF.